The present entry profiles one T cell receptor (beta chain) with its context. It lacks a known antigen. Base qualities are not recorded, but no much larger clone differs from it by a single base. TCRbeta CDR3 regions were amplified from genomic DNA using the immunoSEQ Assay, a bias-controlled multiplex PCR. Regarding the original processing steps: Within the assay, amplification of reference gene primers was used to estimate how many nucleated cells each sample contained. Sequence reads were collapsed and filtered to measure the absolute abundance of every unique TCRbeta CDR3 rearrangement. Productive Simpson clonality was computed per sample as the square root of Simpson's diversity index over productive rearrangements. TCRdb obtained this table from immuneACCESS and retained in-frame rearrangements with V and J assigned. These tables miss some clones; where compared with another copy, unresolved V genes account for less than half of the shortfall, and the remainder is unexplained. The V and J calls and the clone size are those of that table, but D and trimming were determined from the DNA. The table for this sample lists about 240,000 clones; approximately 78% of them were counted only once. The ten most abundant clones make up around 12% of the sample.

Each collaborating institution followed its own protocols to collect whole blood in K2EDTA tubes. For TCRbeta analysis, collaborators shipped samples as frozen whole blood, isolated PBMCs, or DNA extracted from either of those sample types. The data were obtained in a study of blood T cell repertoires in COVID-19 (dated by TCRdb to between 2020 and 2021). Background for the entire study: Collaborator samples came from the United States, Italy and Spain and covered acute and convalescent phases of COVID-19. The repertoires were made available in a free public database intended to serve as a resource for research on the immune response to SARS-CoV-2. Deeply sampled blood TCRbeta repertoires from subjects exposed to, actively infected with, or recovered from COVID-19 were included in the dataset. Samples were obtained from the ongoing ImmuneRACE study (first 160 participants) and from about 1,300 subjects provided by 6 global collaborators. Where available, HLA class I and class II types were taken from metadata supplied by the sample provider and were not determined by assay-based typing. The prospective study material was composed of cDNA or gDNA derived from T cells, B-cell-depleted T cells, or PBMCs. Nearly every sample came with metadata listing a de-identified subject ID, COVID-19 status, age in years and sex. The paper as a whole reports these results and caveats: Clinical and demographic metadata were provided uncurated, with the amount varying by source and participant.

The germline V gene (reference sequence) gives CDR1 as LNHDA and CDR2 as SQIVND. V sheds 4 bases and J sheds 4 bases, leaving 9 bases between their ends. The CDR3 measures 13 amino acids from cysteine to phenylalanine. Only the CDR3 region is kept as DNA, spanning 39 bases read in frame from base 1. This clonotype was obtained from a woman aged 60-75 years with active or convalescent COVID-19. The sequencing input was peripheral blood. This sequence uses TRBV19 and TRBJ2-3, and the D gene may be TRBD2, 6 bases matching. The nucleotides read TGTGCCAGTAGTACGACTAGTCCAGATACGCAGTATTTT. Its translation reads: CASSTTSPDTQYF.